Listed below are T cell receptor beta chains from one sample, sequenced in a study of OX40 agonist ivuxolimab in advanced cancers. The repertoire was sequenced with immunoSEQ multiplex PCR; TCRdb's copy has only in-frame clones and lacks some. The data hold approximately 70,000 clones, with about 90% observed a single time. This material consisted of CD4+ or CD8+ T cells sorted from blood, taken in a trial of the OX40 agonist ivuxolimab. These receptors were taken from an adult with an advanced solid tumor such as melanoma, head and neck, liver or kidney cancer. CDR3s include the opening cysteine and the closing phenylalanine or tryptophan. D genes are given only for firm matches. Only part of the rows carry a size: once, few, many, or a class if the clone is expanded.

V gene	J gene	D gene	clone size	CDR3 DNA	CDR3 protein
TRBV15	TRBJ1-2	-	-	TGTGCCACCAGCAGAGATCGTGTAGGAGGCTACACCTTC	CATSRDRVGGYTF
TRBV25-1	TRBJ1-4	-	once	TGTGCCAGCAGTGAGGCAGGGGCTACTAATGAAAAACTGTTTTTT	CASSEAGATNEKLFF
TRBV6-1	TRBJ2-1	-	-	TGTGCCAGCGAGGGGCTGTTTTACAATGAGCAGTTCTTC	CASEGLFYNEQFF
TRBV2	TRBJ1-2	TRBD1	-	TGTGCCAGCAGTGGGGACAGGGCGGGGTATGGCTACACCTTC	CASSGDRAGYGYTF
TRBV5-4	TRBJ2-7	TRBD1	-	TGTGCCAGCAGCACCCGGACAGGGCAGACGTACGAGCAGTACTTC	CASSTRTGQTYEQYF
TRBV7-9	TRBJ2-5	-	-	TGTGCCAGCAGCTTAAGATCCGGGAGTGAGACCCAGTACTTC	CASSLRSGSETQYF
TRBV28	TRBJ1-2	-	once	TGTGCCAGCATTAATCCGGGCCGGGGGTATGGCTACACCTTC	CASINPGRGYGYTF
TRBV5-4	TRBJ1-2	-	-	TGTGCCAGCAGCTGGGATCCAGGGAAGGATGGCTACACCTTC	CASSWDPGKDGYTF
TRBV25-1	TRBJ2-3	TRBD2	-	TGTGCCAGCAGTGAGCTAGCGGGGCTCACAGATACGCAGTATTTT	CASSELAGLTDTQYF
TRBV29-1	TRBJ1-1	-	-	TGCAGCGCTGGTTTGGGGGGCACTGAAGCTTTCTTT	CSAGLGGTEAFF
TRBV18	TRBJ1-3	-	once	TGTGCCAGCTCACTAACTCAGGAGTTCTCTGGAAACACCATATATTTT	CASSLTQEFSGNTIYF
TRBV6-6	TRBJ2-2	TRBD1	-	TGTGCCACTAGGGACAGGGATGACGGGGAGCTGTTTTTT	CATRDRDDGELFF
TRBV4-1	TRBJ2-1	TRBD2	-	TGCGCCAGCAGCCAAGGGTCTAGCGGGAGCTATGAGCAGTTCTTC	CASSQGSSGSYEQFF
TRBV11-3	TRBJ2-3	-	-	TGTGCCAGCAGCCTAGCACTCCGTTCTAGCACAGATACGCAGTATTTT	CASSLALRSSTDTQYF
TRBV6-1	TRBJ2-7	TRBD2	-	TGTGCCAGCAGTTCGATAGCGGGGGCATCCTACGAGCAGTACTTC	CASSSIAGASYEQYF
TRBV18	TRBJ2-7	-	once	TGTGCCAGCTCACCAACACAGGGAGTGGGGCTCGAGCAGTACTTC	CASSPTQGVGLEQYF
TRBV5-1	TRBJ1-3	TRBD1	-	TGCGCCAGCAGTTCGGGACAGGGGCGCTCTGGAAACACCATATATTTT	CASSSGQGRSGNTIYF
TRBV5-1	TRBJ2-5	-	-	TGCGCCAGCATTTCCTGGCGAGACCAAGAGACCCAGTACTTC	CASISWRDQETQYF
TRBV5-1	TRBJ1-4	-	-	TGCGCCAGCAGCTTGGAGGGCCGTAATGAAAAACTGTTTTTT	CASSLEGRNEKLFF
TRBV6-6	TRBJ1-4	-	-	TGTGCCAGCAGTTACCTGGAGGTCAAACTGTTTTTT	CASSYLEVKLFF
TRBV19	TRBJ2-3	-	-	TGTGCCAGTAGTAAGGTTAGCAACACAGATACGCAGTATTTT	CASSKVSNTDTQYF
TRBV25-1	TRBJ2-7	-	once	TGTGCCAGCATCGGGGGAGAGAGAACGGGGGAGCAGTACTTC	CASIGGERTGEQYF
TRBV28	TRBJ2-5	-	once	TGTGCCAGCAGCTCCGGGCCGGAGGAGACCCAGTACTTC	CASSSGPEETQYF
TRBV6-1	TRBJ2-6	-	-	TGTGCCAGTACAGGGCGAAGAACTGGGGCCAACGTCCTGACTTTC	CASTGRRTGANVLTF
TRBV30	TRBJ1-3	TRBD1	-	TGTGCCTGGAGTTCCGGGACAGACTCTGGAAACACCATATATTTT	CAWSSGTDSGNTIYF
TRBV2	TRBJ1-1	-	-	TGTGCCAGCAATCCGGATGGAACTGAAGCTTTCTTT	CASNPDGTEAFF
TRBV6-5	TRBJ1-1	TRBD1	-	TGTGCCAGCAGTTACTTCCCGGGACAGGGGGAAACTGAAGCTTTCTTT	CASSYFPGQGETEAFF
TRBV29-1	TRBJ1-1	-	-	TGCAGCGTTGACAGGTCGGACACTGAAGCTTTCTTT	CSVDRSDTEAFF
TRBV11-2	TRBJ2-2	-	once	TGTGCCAGCAGCTTAGACCCCCCTCCGACCGGGGAGCTGTTTTTT	CASSLDPPPTGELFF
TRBV6-1	TRBJ2-5	TRBD1	-	TGTGCCAGCAGTGCGGACAGGGGGCTGGAGACCCAGTACTTC	CASSADRGLETQYF
TRBV6-4	TRBJ1-1	-	-	TGTGCCAGCAGTGCCTCTGGAGCTTTCTTT	CASSASGAFF
TRBV5-1	TRBJ1-1	-	once	TGCGCCAGCAGCTTGGAAATCAAGGCGGGCACTGAAGCTTTCTTT	CASSLEIKAGTEAFF
TRBV18	TRBJ1-1	TRBD1	-	TGTGCCAGCTCACCACCGGAGGGACAGGGGGCAACTTTCTTT	CASSPPEGQGATFF
TRBV7-6	TRBJ2-1	-	-	TGTGCCAGCAGCACAAGACCTAGGAATGAGCAGTTCTTC	CASSTRPRNEQFF
TRBV7-3	TRBJ2-3	TRBD2	-	TGTGCCACCTCGCGGGGGGGCACAGATACGCAGTATTTT	CATSRGGTDTQYF
TRBV2	TRBJ1-4	-	-	TGTGCCAGCAGTGAAACCCACCAGGGGTTAAGAGAAAAACTGTTTTTT	CASSETHQGLREKLFF
TRBV12-5	TRBJ2-3	TRBD1	-	TGTGCTAGTGGTCTGGGACAGGCAGATACGCAGTATTTT	CASGLGQADTQYF
TRBV6-6	TRBJ2-7	TRBD2	-	TGTGCCAGCAGTTCCAGCGGGGGTGTTAGGTACTTC	CASSSSGGVRYF
TRBV10-1	TRBJ2-4	TRBD1	-	TGCGCCAGTACAGGGCGTAAGGGACAGGGGCGCCCTAGAAAAAACATTCAGTACTTC	CASTGRKGQGRPRKNIQYF
TRBV6-5	TRBJ1-2	-	-	TGTGCCAGCAGGGTCCGGGGAGGAGGTGACTATGGCTACACCTTC	CASRVRGGGDYGYTF
TRBV7-3	TRBJ2-7	-	few	TGTGCCAGCAGGGCACAAATCGGTGCCGAGCAGTACTTC	CASRAQIGAEQYF
TRBV27	TRBJ2-2	-	-	TGTGCCAGCAGTCTCCGGGCCGCGAACACCGGGGAGCTGTTTTTT	CASSLRAANTGELFF
TRBV7-2	TRBJ2-1	TRBD2	-	TGTGCCAGCAGCACCCAAGCGGGGGGTGGCCACAATGAGCAGTTCTTC	CASSTQAGGGHNEQFF
TRBV5-1	TRBJ1-1	TRBD1	few	TGCGCCAGCAGCTTGACAGGGGGCACTGAAGCTTTCTTT	CASSLTGGTEAFF
TRBV6-6	TRBJ2-2	-	-	TGTGCCAGCAGTTACTCTCGGGGGAACACCGGGGAGCTGTTTTTT	CASSYSRGNTGELFF
TRBV2	TRBJ1-5	TRBD1	-	TGTGCCAGCAGTCCGGGACAGGGTGATCAGCCCCAGCATTTT	CASSPGQGDQPQHF
TRBV4-2	TRBJ1-1	TRBD1	-	TGTGCCAGCAGCCTCCAATACAGGGGGCGGGGGAACACTGAAGCTTTCTTT	CASSLQYRGRGNTEAFF
TRBV5-1	TRBJ2-6	-	-	TGCGCCAGCAGCATCCCCAGGGGGGGCTCTGGGGCCAACGTCCTGACTTTC	CASSIPRGGSGANVLTF
TRBV6-6	TRBJ2-1	TRBD2	once	TGTGCCTCCTCGGATGATAGCGGGGGGAATGAGCAGTTCTTC	CASSDDSGGNEQFF
TRBV18	TRBJ2-1	TRBD2	-	TGTGCCAGCTCGTCCGGGACTAGCGGGATAAATGAGCAGTTCTTC	CASSSGTSGINEQFF
TRBV14	TRBJ1-1	TRBD1	-	TGTGCCAGCAGCCAGCGGACAGGGGGCACTGAAGCTTTCTTT	CASSQRTGGTEAFF
TRBV20-1	TRBJ1-1	-	once	TGCAGCGCCCCAGTGAACACTGAAGCTTTCTTT	CSAPVNTEAFF
TRBV5-4	TRBJ2-7	TRBD1	-	TGTGCCAGCAGCTTCCCCCCAGGGGGCCACGAGCAGTACTTC	CASSFPPGGHEQYF
TRBV28	TRBJ2-7	-	-	TGTGCCAGCGGGACCTACGAGCAGTACTTC	CASGTYEQYF
TRBV28	TRBJ2-7	TRBD2	once	TGTGCCAGCAGACCCCGGGGGGGGGTCTCCTACGAGCAGTACTTC	CASRPRGGVSYEQYF
TRBV6-5	TRBJ2-7	TRBD2	-	TGTGCCAGCACCGCCGGGGGGTTCCCCTACGAGCAGTACTTC	CASTAGGFPYEQYF